The rows below give T cell receptor beta chains drawn from one sample of a study of T and B cells in COVID-19 patients. TCRdb re-called the multiplex PCR reads through MiXCR, storing one row per CDR3 protein. The sample consists of around 8,200 distinct CDR3 sequences, 20% to 30% of them appearing once. Material: blood. These receptor sequences come from a human donor with active COVID-19. Each CDR3 is given with its conserved first and last residue. Fields, in order: clone size, J gene, V gene, D gene, CDR3 protein, CDR3 DNA. The D gene is left open where the match is weak. Clone size appears in some rows only: once, few, many, or a class for an expanded clone.

clone size: few
J gene: TRBJ1-2
V gene: TRBV19
D gene: -
CDR3 protein: CASSISPQGLNYGYTF
CDR3 DNA: TGTGCCAGTAGTATATCCCCCCAGGGCCTCAACTATGGCTACACCTTC

clone size: medium-sized
J gene: TRBJ2-3
V gene: TRBV29-1
D gene: -
CDR3 protein: CSAPPAGLGSTDTQYF
CDR3 DNA: TGCAGCGCCCCCCCCGCAGGACTGGGGAGCACAGATACGCAGTATTTT

clone size: few
J gene: TRBJ1-5
V gene: TRBV5-5
D gene: TRBD1
CDR3 protein: CASSPITGQGANQPQHF
CDR3 DNA: TGTGCCAGCAGCCCCATAACCGGACAGGGGGCAAATCAGCCCCAGCATTTT

clone size: -
J gene: TRBJ2-1
V gene: TRBV29-1
D gene: TRBD2
CDR3 protein: CSGTGLAVNNEQFF
CDR3 DNA: TGCAGCGGGACGGGACTAGCGGTTAACAATGAGCAGTTCTTC

clone size: few
J gene: TRBJ2-2
V gene: TRBV27
D gene: TRBD1
CDR3 protein: CASSFHRGPDTGELFF
CDR3 DNA: TGTGCCAGCAGTTTCCACAGGGGGCCGGACACCGGGGAGCTGTTTTTT

clone size: many
J gene: TRBJ1-3
V gene: TRBV29-1
D gene: -
CDR3 protein: CSVSSHSSGNTIYF
CDR3 DNA: TGCAGCGTTTCAAGCCACTCCTCTGGAAACACCATATATTTT

clone size: medium-sized
J gene: TRBJ2-2
V gene: TRBV19
D gene: -
CDR3 protein: CASRKDHSAGELFF
CDR3 DNA: TGTGCCAGTCGAAAGGATCACTCCGCCGGGGAGCTGTTTTTT

clone size: -
J gene: TRBJ2-2
V gene: TRBV6-4
D gene: -
CDR3 protein: CASSDRDTGELFF
CDR3 DNA: TGTGCCAGCAGTGACAGGGACACCGGGGAGCTGTTTTTT

clone size: -
J gene: TRBJ1-2
V gene: TRBV5-6
D gene: TRBD1
CDR3 protein: CASTYAQGHIDYGYTF
CDR3 DNA: TGTGCCAGCACGTACGCACAGGGGCATATCGACTATGGCTACACCTTC

clone size: few
J gene: TRBJ2-7
V gene: TRBV15
D gene: TRBD2
CDR3 protein: CATSRVVGTSGRASYEQYF
CDR3 DNA: TGTGCCACCAGCAGAGTAGTTGGGACTAGCGGGAGGGCCTCCTACGAGCAGTACTTC

clone size: medium-sized
J gene: TRBJ2-3
V gene: TRBV29-1
D gene: TRBD2
CDR3 protein: CSVGLAGSRGGTDTQYF
CDR3 DNA: TGCAGCGTCGGACTAGCGGGTTCAAGGGGAGGTACAGATACGCAGTATTTT

clone size: many
J gene: TRBJ2-7
V gene: TRBV6-6
D gene: -
CDR3 protein: CASSYSSSAAYEQYF
CDR3 DNA: TGTGCCAGCAGTTACTCATCCAGCGCTGCCTACGAGCAGTACTTC

clone size: few
J gene: TRBJ2-2
V gene: TRBV6-2/TRBV6-3
D gene: -
CDR3 protein: CASSWDRRTGELFF
CDR3 DNA: TGTGCCAGCAGTTGGGACCGTCGCACCGGGGAGCTGTTTTTT

clone size: -
J gene: TRBJ2-7
V gene: TRBV20-1
D gene: -
CDR3 protein: CSASWLGGLYEQYF
CDR3 DNA: TGCAGTGCTAGCTGGCTAGGTGGCCTCTACGAGCAGTACTTC

clone size: -
J gene: TRBJ2-3
V gene: TRBV29-1
D gene: TRBD1
CDR3 protein: CSVGQGGTDTQYF
CDR3 DNA: TGCAGCGTGGGACAGGGGGGCACAGATACGCAGTATTTT

clone size: -
J gene: TRBJ2-5
V gene: TRBV6-1
D gene: -
CDR3 protein: CASRGYGGSPQETQYF
CDR3 DNA: TGTGCCAGCAGAGGCTATGGGGGTTCCCCCCAAGAGACCCAGTACTTC

clone size: medium-sized
J gene: TRBJ2-5
V gene: TRBV19
D gene: TRBD1
CDR3 protein: CASSVGTGSGETQYF
CDR3 DNA: TGTGCCAGTAGCGTAGGGACAGGGTCAGGAGAGACCCAGTACTTC

clone size: -
J gene: TRBJ2-5
V gene: TRBV7-2
D gene: TRBD2
CDR3 protein: CASSFGGKETQYF
CDR3 DNA: TGTGCCAGCAGCTTCGGGGGGAAAGAGACCCAGTACTTC

clone size: medium-sized
J gene: TRBJ2-5
V gene: TRBV15
D gene: -
CDR3 protein: CATSEKETQYF
CDR3 DNA: TGTGCCACCAGCGAAAAAGAGACCCAGTACTTC

clone size: -
J gene: TRBJ2-3
V gene: TRBV30
D gene: -
CDR3 protein: CAWRTGSVTDTQYF
CDR3 DNA: TGTGCCTGGAGAACCGGGAGTGTTACAGATACGCAGTATTTT

clone size: -
J gene: TRBJ2-5
V gene: TRBV5-4
D gene: -
CDR3 protein: CASSSLGQGDQETQYF
CDR3 DNA: TGTGCCAGCAGTTCCCTTGGGCAGGGCGATCAAGAGACCCAGTACTTC

clone size: -
J gene: TRBJ1-2
V gene: TRBV10-3
D gene: -
CDR3 protein: CAIADRFPHYGYTF
CDR3 DNA: TGTGCCATCGCCGACAGATTCCCTCACTATGGCTACACCTTC

clone size: medium-sized
J gene: TRBJ2-2
V gene: TRBV15
D gene: TRBD2
CDR3 protein: CATSRGLAGARTGELFF
CDR3 DNA: TGTGCCACCAGCAGAGGACTAGCGGGAGCGAGGACCGGGGAGCTGTTTTTT

clone size: medium-sized
J gene: TRBJ2-5
V gene: TRBV19
D gene: TRBD1
CDR3 protein: CASSSGTGGGETQYF
CDR3 DNA: TGTGCCAGTAGCTCCGGGACAGGGGGCGGTGAGACCCAGTACTTC

clone size: -
J gene: TRBJ2-3
V gene: TRBV6-4
D gene: -
CDR3 protein: CASSDSDTDTQYF
CDR3 DNA: TGTGCCAGCAGTGACTCGGACACAGATACGCAGTATTTT

clone size: -
J gene: TRBJ2-1
V gene: TRBV10-3
D gene: -
CDR3 protein: CAIQSGGQRNNEQFF
CDR3 DNA: TGTGCCATCCAATCTGGGGGCCAACGTAACAATGAGCAGTTCTTC

clone size: few
J gene: TRBJ2-5
V gene: TRBV27
D gene: -
CDR3 protein: CASNQETQYF
CDR3 DNA: TGTGCCAGCAACCAAGAGACCCAGTACTTC

clone size: -
J gene: TRBJ1-3
V gene: TRBV6-2/TRBV6-3
D gene: -
CDR3 protein: CASSGQISGNTIYF
CDR3 DNA: TGTGCCAGCAGTGGCCAGATTTCTGGAAACACCATATATTTT

clone size: -
J gene: TRBJ2-7
V gene: TRBV5-6
D gene: -
CDR3 protein: CASRGTGPAYEQYF
CDR3 DNA: TGTGCAAGCAGAGGTACAGGACCAGCCTACGAGCAGTACTTC

clone size: few
J gene: TRBJ2-5
V gene: TRBV5-8
D gene: TRBD2
CDR3 protein: CASSGGLAGVETQYF
CDR3 DNA: TGTGCCAGCAGCGGGGGACTAGCGGGAGTGGAGACCCAGTACTTC

clone size: medium-sized
J gene: TRBJ2-1
V gene: TRBV6-6
D gene: -
CDR3 protein: CASSADKNEQFF
CDR3 DNA: TGTGCCAGCAGCGCGGACAAAAATGAGCAGTTCTTC

clone size: few
J gene: TRBJ2-2
V gene: TRBV7-9
D gene: -
CDR3 protein: CASTFSGNTGELFF
CDR3 DNA: TGTGCCAGCACCTTCTCCGGAAACACCGGGGAGCTGTTTTTT

clone size: -
J gene: TRBJ2-1
V gene: TRBV6-5
D gene: -
CDR3 protein: CASSVGGGASEQFF
CDR3 DNA: TGTGCCAGCAGCGTAGGGGGGGGGGCGAGTGAGCAGTTCTTC

clone size: -
J gene: TRBJ2-3
V gene: TRBV20-1
D gene: -
CDR3 protein: CRGGGPDTQYF
CDR3 DNA: TGCAGAGGGGGGGGCCCAGATACGCAGTATTTT

clone size: -
J gene: TRBJ2-5
V gene: TRBV6-6
D gene: TRBD2
CDR3 protein: CASSSNSGGQETQYF
CDR3 DNA: TGTGCCAGCAGTTCTAATAGCGGGGGCCAAGAGACCCAGTACTTC

clone size: medium-sized
J gene: TRBJ2-2
V gene: TRBV5-4
D gene: -
CDR3 protein: CASSLKEPGELFF
CDR3 DNA: TGTGCCAGCAGCTTGAAGGAGCCCGGGGAGCTGTTTTTT